The next 28 T cell receptor beta chains were all read from a single sample in a study of shared clonotypes between healthy human individuals. Profiling relied on immunoSEQ multiplex PCR, and the TCRdb table lists in-frame clones only, not all of them. The sample lists more than 2 million clones, around 93% occurring once. Naive-designated CD8 cells lacked CD45RO, were positively enriched for CCR7, and omitted terminally differentiated effector memory CD45RA+ cells. The material sequenced was naive CD8+ T cells from PBMCs. These receptors were obtained from a man aged 18 to 30 in good health. Some clones in this sample may be carry-over from other donors' samples.

CDR3: CASSLGGDWNTEAFF. The CDR3 DNA follows: TGTGCCAGCAGCTTAGGCGGAGATTGGAACACTGAAGCTTTCTTT. This sequence joins TRBV7-9 and TRBJ1-1; D unclear. Germline V gives CDR1 SEHNR, CDR2 FQNEAQ (reference sequence). Trimming shortened V by 1 base and J by 1 base, and 10 bases separated the two germline ends. The CDR3 is 15 amino acids.

The rearrangement joins TRBV4-3 to TRBJ2-3, with 7 bases that match TRBD2. CDR1 and CDR2 from the germline V gene are LGHNA and YSLEER. V trimming: 0 bases; J trimming: 6 bases; junction bases outside the gene matches: 9. The CDR3 runs to 16 residues. DNA for the CDR3: TGCGCCAGCAGCCAAGAGAGCGGGAAGGGTCCGGATACGCAGTATTTT. Translated: CASSQESGKGPDTQYF.

This clone was recorded once. V is TRBV30 and J is TRBJ1-2; 7 nucleotides line up with TRBD1. Germline V gene data show CDR1 as GTSNPN and CDR2 as SVGIG (reference sequence). The V segment lost 0 bases and the J segment 5 bases; nucleotides outside the gene matches: 9. The CDR3 has 15 amino acids. The CDR3 DNA is TGTGCCTGGAGTGTCCCAGGGGGTGCCTGGTATGGCTACACCTTC. Encoded protein: CAWSVPGGAWYGYTF.

The CDR3 bases are TGCGCCAGCAGCTTGGTTCCGGCTAGCAATCAGCCCCAGCATTTT. Amino acid sequence: CASSLVPASNQPQHF. This rearrangement joins TRBV5-1 to TRBJ1-5; D uncertain. CDR1 SGHRS and CDR2 YFSETQ come from the germline V gene. The CDR3 contains 15 residues. V was trimmed by 0 bases and J by 0 bases, leaving 7 bases between them.

The chain recombines TRBV27 with TRBJ1-2; a possible D gene is TRBD1 (6 bases). The CDR3 contains 14 residues. Trimming stripped 6 bases from V and 4 bases from J, with 15 bases between. Germline CDR1 and CDR2: MNHEY and SMNVEV (reference sequence). CDR3 in amino acids: CASSDRDTFYGYTF. The CDR3, as DNA: TGTGCCAGCAGCGACCGGGACACCTTCTATGGCTACACCTTC.

The V call is TRBV27, the J call TRBJ2-2, with TRBD2 matching over 7 bases. The CDR3 is 14 amino acids. CDR1 MNHEY and CDR2 SMNVEV come from the germline V gene (reference sequence). J lost 4 bases, V lost 5 bases, and 4 bases had no gene match. The CDR3 DNA reads as TGTGCCAGCAGTGCGGGACTATTCACCGGGGAGCTGTTTTTT. Protein sequence: CASSAGLFTGELFF.

The CDR3 bases are TGTGCCATCAGGCTTGGGGGACTAGCGGGAGGACGAGGAGATACGCAGTATTTT. Its protein product is CAIRLGGLAGGRGDTQYF. V usage is TRBV10-3 and J usage is TRBJ2-3; 15 bases fit TRBD2. V lost 6 bases and J lost 5; bases outside the gene matches: 12. The germline V gene has CDR1 ENHRY and CDR2 SYGVKD. The CDR3 consists of 18 residues.

The rearrangement joins TRBV9 to TRBJ2-1; the match to TRBD2 covers 8 bases. The CDR3 totals 15 residues. Germline V gene data show CDR1 as SGDLS and CDR2 as YYNGEE. The junction had 5 bases not matched to a gene; V was cut back by 0 bases and J by 6 bases. CDR3 sequence (DNA): TGTGCCAGCAGCGTAGAAGCGGGGGTATTCAATGAGCAGTTCTTC. Encoded protein: CASSVEAGVFNEQFF.

The chain couples TRBV7-2 to TRBJ1-2; D is unresolved. This CDR3 spans 14 amino acids. V dropped 2 bases and J dropped 3 bases, with 10 bases sitting between them. Per the germline V gene, CDR1 is SGHTA and CDR2 is FQGNSA. The CDR3 DNA follows: TGTGCCAGCAGCTTAAGTAGCACAGACTATGGCTACACCTTC. As protein: CASSLSSTDYGYTF.

Note on this clone: Other DNA sequences in the sample encode the same CDR3. This rearrangement joins TRBV9 to TRBJ2-1; the D is unclear. This CDR3 has 12 amino acids. V dropped 0 bases and J dropped 6 bases, with 4 bases sitting between them. The V gene's germline CDR1 is SGDLS and CDR2 YYNGEE. CDR3 sequence reads: CASSVGVNEQFF. DNA for the CDR3: TGTGCCAGCAGCGTAGGGGTCAATGAGCAGTTCTTC.

V usage is TRBV4-1 and J usage is TRBJ2-7; possible D gene TRBD1, 5 bases. Germline CDR1 and CDR2: MGHRA and YSYEKL. The V end was cut by 8 bases, the J end by 5 bases, with 22 bases between. The CDR3 runs to 15 residues. The CDR3 region is CASGEPADMGNEQYF. The CDR3 DNA sequence: TGCGCCAGCGGAGAGCCGGCGGACATGGGCAACGAGCAGTACTTC.

The chain combines TRBV5-5 with TRBJ1-1; tentative D call: TRBD1 (6 bases). Germline-derived CDR1 and CDR2 are SGHKS and YYEKEE (reference sequence). The CDR3 has 14 amino acids. The V gene lost 3 bases and the J gene lost 3 bases, with 12 bases spanning the gap. In DNA form, the CDR3 reads TGTGCCAGCAGCTCTTACTCAGGGGACACTGAAGCTTTCTTT. Its protein product is CASSSYSGDTEAFF.

V is TRBV19 and J is TRBJ1-5; D remains unclear. Germline V lookup: CDR1 LNHDA, CDR2 SQIVND (reference sequence). The V end was cut by 2 bases, the J end by 2 bases, with 10 bases between. The CDR3 runs 15 residues. The CDR3 protein is CASSIWSLGNQPQHF. In DNA, the CDR3 is TGTGCCAGTAGTATATGGTCTTTGGGCAATCAGCCCCAGCATTTT. Full variable domain (outside the CDR3, taken from reference TRBV19 and TRBJ1-5): DGGITQSPKYLFRKEGQNVTLSCEQNLNHDAMYWYRQDPGQGLRLIYYSQIVNDFQKGDIAEGYSVSREKKESFPLTVTSAQKNPTAFYLCASSIWSLGNQPQHFGDGTRLSIL.

This chain uses TRBV7-3 with TRBJ2-5; a possible D gene is TRBD2 (6 bases). The V end lost 5 bases, the J end lost 2 bases, and 15 bases lay between the germline ends. The germline V gene encodes CDR1 SGHTA and CDR2 FQGTGA. CDR3 size: 15 residues. The CDR3 sequence is CASSPGGGMQETQYF. The CDR3, as DNA: TGTGCCAGCAGCCCGGGTGGCGGGATGCAAGAGACCCAGTACTTC.

The genes are TRBV5-6 and TRBJ2-3; D is undetermined. The CDR3 extends over 12 amino acids. Germline assignment: CDR1 SGHDT and CDR2 YYEEEE. V was pared by 5 bases and J by 1 base, with 5 bases between. CDR3 loop: CASRDGTDTQYF. CDR3 DNA sequence: TGTGCCAGCAGGGACGGCACAGATACGCAGTATTTT.

The sample holds one count of this clone. The genes are TRBV18 and TRBJ2-7; 8 nucleotides line up with TRBD2. Germline V gene sequence: CDR1 KGHSH, CDR2 LQKENI. J gave up 3 bases and V 6 bases, and 10 bases lay outside the gene matches. This CDR3 contains 15 residues. The CDR3, as DNA: TGTGCCAGCTCTCCCGAGGCGGGAGGTCTCTACGAGCAGTACTTC. The encoded protein is CASSPEAGGLYEQYF.

The chain has TRBV5-6 and TRBJ2-5, with D unclear. This CDR3 contains 10 residues. The germline V gene encodes CDR1 SGHDT and CDR2 YYEEEE. The germline V and J ends were trimmed by 4 bases and 5 bases, with 3 bases remaining between them. CDR3 nucleotides: TGTGCCAGCAGCGGGGAGACCCAGTACTTC. Translating gives CASSGETQYF.

The rearrangement uses TRBV7-2 and TRBJ1-5; D unclear. V was pared by 1 base and J by 0 bases, with 16 bases between. The CDR3 covers 18 residues. The germline V gene encodes CDR1 SGHTA and CDR2 FQGNSA. CDR3 sequence (DNA): TGTGCCAGCAGCTTAGTCCCGGTTTCTCTCAATAGCAATCAGCCCCAGCATTTT. Its translation: CASSLVPVSLNSNQPQHF.

The J gene is TRBJ2-1, the V gene TRBV14; D unclear. CDR3 length: 15 amino acids. The germline gives CDR1 SGHDN, CDR2 FVKESK. V was pared by 4 bases and J by 8 bases, with 18 bases between. CDR3 bases: TGTGCCAGCAGCCTAGGGATGACAAACTGGGATGAGCAGTTCTTC. Translating gives CASSLGMTNWDEQFF.

In its sample, this clone was seen once. The V call is TRBV28, the J call TRBJ2-1, with D perhaps given as TRBD1 or TRBD2 (5 bases each). CDR3 length: 14 amino acids. With 5 bases removed from V and 10 bases from J, the gap between germline ends came to 18 bases. Germline CDR1 and CDR2: MDHEN and SYDVKM. The CDR3 nucleotides read TGTGCCAGCAGTAAACCCAGGGAGACATGGGAGCAGTTCTTC. This codes for CASSKPRETWEQFF.

The rearrangement joins TRBV7-9 to TRBJ2-1; 7 bases align to TRBD1. Germline trimming cut 1 base from V and 6 bases from J; bases unmatched to any gene: 9. The CDR3 is made up of 16 amino acids. Germline CDR1 and CDR2: SEHNR and FQNEAQ (reference sequence). The CDR3 is CASSLGQGHNPNEQFF. In nucleotides, the CDR3 is TGTGCCAGCAGCTTAGGACAGGGCCATAACCCCAATGAGCAGTTCTTC.

This chain connects TRBV12-5 to TRBJ1-2; D is unclear. The CDR3 is 15 amino acids. Germline-derived CDR1 and CDR2 are LGHNT and FRNRAP. V lost 1 base and J 2 bases, leaving 11 bases between the germline ends. CDR3 sequence (DNA): TGTGCTAGTGGTTTGGGGAAGGGCGGCAACTATGGCTACACCTTC. This codes for CASGLGKGGNYGYTF.

The rearrangement uses TRBV11-2 and TRBJ2-7, with D unresolved. The V end lost 2 bases, the J end lost 2 bases, and 19 bases lay between the germline ends. Germline values: CDR1 SGHAT, CDR2 FQNNGV. The CDR3 loop spans 17 amino acids. This chain's CDR3 is CASSLISPGVPAYEQYF. CDR3 DNA: TGTGCCAGCAGCTTAATAAGTCCCGGAGTCCCGGCCTACGAGCAGTACTTC.

J is TRBJ2-7 and V is TRBV9, with 12 nucleotides matching TRBD1. J was trimmed by 6 bases and V by 4 bases; bases with no gene match: 11. Germline V gene sequence: CDR1 SGDLS, CDR2 YYNGEE. This CDR3 contains 16 residues. The CDR3 DNA reads TGTGCCAGCAGCCCCCAAGGGACAGGGGGCAAAGGCGAGCAGTACTTC. It encodes CASSPQGTGGKGEQYF.

This chain connects TRBV10-3 to TRBJ1-2, with D uncertain. Trimming pared 6 bases from V and 0 bases from J, leaving 8 bases between. This CDR3 is 13 amino acids long. CDR1 and CDR2 (germline): ENHRY, SYGVKD. The CDR3 is CAIREESNYGYTF. The CDR3 DNA is TGTGCCATCAGGGAGGAGTCTAACTATGGCTACACCTTC.

This chain joins TRBV7-9 and TRBJ2-5; 10 bases line up with TRBD1. The CDR3 loop spans 15 amino acids. Germline V gives CDR1 SEHNR, CDR2 FQNEAQ (reference sequence). V dropped 5 bases and J dropped 4; count of bases not matched to a gene: 7. In nucleotides, the CDR3 is TGTGCCAGCAGCACCAGACAGGGGGCTGGAGAGACCCAGTACTTC. It is translated as CASSTRQGAGETQYF.

The J gene is TRBJ1-3, the V gene TRBV11-2; TRBD1 might be the D (5 bases). The germline V gene has CDR1 SGHAT and CDR2 FQNNGV. The CDR3 extends over 16 amino acids. The ends were cut back, 4 bases at V and 4 bases at J, with 17 bases in the middle. This CDR3 is CASSWGPVGVGNTIYF. The CDR3, as DNA: TGTGCCAGCAGCTGGGGCCCAGTGGGGGTCGGAAACACCATATATTTT.

The chain employs TRBV6-6 and TRBJ1-1, with 8 bases aligning to TRBD1. V gave up 5 bases and J gave up 1 base; unmatched junction bases: 3. The CDR3 length is 14 residues. The germline V gene encodes CDR1 MNHNY and CDR2 SVGAGI (reference sequence). CDR3 protein: CASSRDRGNTEAFF. In DNA, the CDR3 is TGTGCCAGCAGTCGCGACAGGGGGAACACTGAAGCTTTCTTT.